The text below deals with one T cell receptor beta chain. No antigen is known for it. The source of the sample is a study of T cell responses to AZD1222 COVID-19 vaccine. CDR1 LGHDT and CDR2 YNNKEL come from the germline V gene (reference sequence). The CDR3 extends over 15 amino acids. The V and J ends lost 0 bases and 7 bases respectively, with 13 bases between them. Method: immunoSEQ multiplex PCR; TCRdb's copy keeps in-frame clones and lacks some. The table has around 140,000 clones, 85% to 95% seen once. Findings and limits, study-wide: Regions 160-218 and 743-854 dominated among vaccine-associated CD4 TCRs spanning spike. Most donors were white British, females outnumbered males, and clonal diversity was possibly underestimated.

This TCR derives from an adult in good health. Sequencing was performed on peripheral blood, taken on day 0 of AZD1222 vaccination. This rearrangement joins TRBV3-1 (or the pseudogene TRBV3-2) to TRBJ2-1; no clear D gene. CDR3 region: CASSQDHRTENEQFF. For the CDR3, the DNA is TGTGCCAGCAGCCAAGATCACCGGACGGAGAATGAGCAGTTCTTC.